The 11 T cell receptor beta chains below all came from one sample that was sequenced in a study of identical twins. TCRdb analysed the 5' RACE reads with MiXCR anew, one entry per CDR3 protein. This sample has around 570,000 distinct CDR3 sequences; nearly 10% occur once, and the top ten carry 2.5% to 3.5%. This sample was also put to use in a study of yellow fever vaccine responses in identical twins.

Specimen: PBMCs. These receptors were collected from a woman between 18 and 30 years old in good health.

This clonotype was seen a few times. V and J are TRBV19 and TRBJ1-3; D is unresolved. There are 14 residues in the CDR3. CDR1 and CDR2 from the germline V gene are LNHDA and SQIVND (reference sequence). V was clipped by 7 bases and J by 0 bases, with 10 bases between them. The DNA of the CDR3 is TGTGCCAGTACCGCCACTAGCTCTGGAAACACCATATATTTT. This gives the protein CASTATSSGNTIYF.

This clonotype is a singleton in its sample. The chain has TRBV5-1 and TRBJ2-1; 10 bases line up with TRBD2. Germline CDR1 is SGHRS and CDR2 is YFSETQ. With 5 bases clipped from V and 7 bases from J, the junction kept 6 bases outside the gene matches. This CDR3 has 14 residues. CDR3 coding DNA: TGCGCCAGCAGTAGCGGGGGGTATGGGAATGAGCAGTTCTTC. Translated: CASSSGGYGNEQFF.

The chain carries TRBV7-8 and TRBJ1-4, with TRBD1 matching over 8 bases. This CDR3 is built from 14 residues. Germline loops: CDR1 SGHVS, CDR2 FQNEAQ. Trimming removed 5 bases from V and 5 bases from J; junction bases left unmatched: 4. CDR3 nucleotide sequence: TGTGCCAGCAGCGAGGGACAGGCAAATGAAAAACTGTTTTTT. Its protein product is CASSEGQANEKLFF. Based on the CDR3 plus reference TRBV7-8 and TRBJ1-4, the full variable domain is GAGVSQSPRYKVAKRGQDVALRCDPISGHVSLFWYQQALGQGPEFLTYFQNEAQLDKSGLPSDRFFAERPEGSVSTLKIQRTQQEDSAVYLCASSEGQANEKLFFGSGTQLSVL.

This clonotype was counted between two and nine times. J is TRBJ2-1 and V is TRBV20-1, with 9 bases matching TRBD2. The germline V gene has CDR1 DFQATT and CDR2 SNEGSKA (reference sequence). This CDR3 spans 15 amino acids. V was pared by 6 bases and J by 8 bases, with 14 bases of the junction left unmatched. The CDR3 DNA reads TGCAGTGCCCACCGGGCGGGAGGGCCCTCGGATGAGCAGTTCTTC. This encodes CSAHRAGGPSDEQFF.

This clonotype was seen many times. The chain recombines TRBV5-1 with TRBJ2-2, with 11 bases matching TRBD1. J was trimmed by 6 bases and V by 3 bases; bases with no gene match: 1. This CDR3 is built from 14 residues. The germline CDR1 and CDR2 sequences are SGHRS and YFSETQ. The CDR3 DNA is TGCGCCAGCAGCTGGACAGGGGGCTCCGGGGAGCTGTTTTTT. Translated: CASSWTGGSGELFF.

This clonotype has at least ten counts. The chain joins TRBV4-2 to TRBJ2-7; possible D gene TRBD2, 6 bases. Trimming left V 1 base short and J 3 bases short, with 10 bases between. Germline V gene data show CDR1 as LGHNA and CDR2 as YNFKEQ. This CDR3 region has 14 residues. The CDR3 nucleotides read TGTGCCAGCAGCCAAGTAGCGGACCTCTACGAGCAGTACTTC. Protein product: CASSQVADLYEQYF.

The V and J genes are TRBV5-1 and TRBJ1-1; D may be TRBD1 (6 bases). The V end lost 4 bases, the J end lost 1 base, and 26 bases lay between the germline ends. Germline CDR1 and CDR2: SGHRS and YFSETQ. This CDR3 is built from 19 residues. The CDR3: CASSRRTEGQARTNTEAFF. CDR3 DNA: TGCGCCAGCAGCCGCCGGACAGAAGGCCAAGCAAGGACGAACACTGAAGCTTTCTTT.

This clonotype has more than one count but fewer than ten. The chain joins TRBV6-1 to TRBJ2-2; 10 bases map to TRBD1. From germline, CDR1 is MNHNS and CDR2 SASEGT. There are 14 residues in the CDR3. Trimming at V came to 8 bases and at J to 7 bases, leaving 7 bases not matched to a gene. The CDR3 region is CASRGQGESGELFF. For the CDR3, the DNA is TGTGCCAGCCGAGGACAGGGGGAGAGCGGGGAGCTGTTTTTT.

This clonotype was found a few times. CDR3 DNA: TGTGCCAGCAGCAAAGCGCAGAACAGTCGGACAGATACGCAGTATTTT. Amino acids: CASSKAQNSRTDTQYF. This chain uses TRBV21-1 with TRBJ2-3. TRBV21-1 is classified as a pseudogene. This CDR3 spans 16 amino acids.

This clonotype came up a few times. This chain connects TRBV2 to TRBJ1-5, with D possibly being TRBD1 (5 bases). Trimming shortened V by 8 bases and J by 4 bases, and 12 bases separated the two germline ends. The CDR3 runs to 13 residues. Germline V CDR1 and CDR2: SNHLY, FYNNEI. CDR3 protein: CASAGRNNQPQHF. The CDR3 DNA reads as TGTGCCAGCGCGGGACGGAATAATCAGCCCCAGCATTTT.

CDR3 region: CASRGADQYF. As DNA, the CDR3 is TGTGCCAGCAGAGGGGCGGACCAGTACTTC. The rearrangement joins TRBV2 to TRBJ2-7; D may be TRBD1 (5 bases). There are 10 residues in the CDR3. V gave up 6 bases and J gave up 10 bases, with 10 bases separating them. Germline CDR1 SNHLY, CDR2 FYNNEI.